This TCR beta chain was retrieved from a study of shared clonotypes between healthy human individuals. Assay used: immunoSEQ multiplex PCR; TCRdb lists only in-frame clones, some missing. Found here are approximately 530,000 clones, about 96% of them singletons; the top ten hold 0.05% to 0.08%. The CDR3 runs to 18 residues. Germline V gene sequence: CDR1 GTSNPN, CDR2 SVGIG (reference sequence). Only one count was recorded for this clone. One junction end disagrees with the germline gene, perhaps due to a read error. The TCR was taken from a woman aged 25 to 39 in good health. This rearrangement joins TRBV30 to TRBJ2-7; the D is unclear. Sequenced input: naive CD4+ T cells sorted from blood. The subset was: CD45RA+ positively selected. The chain's CDR3 is CAWSVGDRVGAPRYEQHF. CDR3 nucleotides: TGTGCCTGGAGTGTAGGAGACCGGGTTGGAGCTCCAAGGTACGAGCAGCACTTC.